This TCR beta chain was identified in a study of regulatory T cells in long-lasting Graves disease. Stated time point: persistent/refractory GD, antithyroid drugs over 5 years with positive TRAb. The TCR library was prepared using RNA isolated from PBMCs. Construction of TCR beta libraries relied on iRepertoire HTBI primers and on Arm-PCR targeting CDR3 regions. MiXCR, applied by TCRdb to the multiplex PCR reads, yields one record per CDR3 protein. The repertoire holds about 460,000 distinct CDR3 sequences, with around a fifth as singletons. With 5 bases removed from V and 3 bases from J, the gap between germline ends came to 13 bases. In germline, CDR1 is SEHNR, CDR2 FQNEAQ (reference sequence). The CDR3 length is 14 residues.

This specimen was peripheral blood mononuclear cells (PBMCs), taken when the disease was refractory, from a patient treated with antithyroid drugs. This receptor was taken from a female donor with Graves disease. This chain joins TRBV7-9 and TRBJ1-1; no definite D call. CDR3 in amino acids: CASSQLTADTEAFF. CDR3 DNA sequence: TGTGCCAGCAGCCAATTAACTGCCGACACTGAAGCTTTCTTT.